This T cell receptor (beta chain) is from a study of cytomegalovirus exposure and HLA in healthy donors (dated by TCRdb to 2016 to 2017). In terms of the full investigation: A later analysis indicated that the 90 to 150 validation repertoires were generated on the platform also employed for the 670 or so repertoires of the first cohort. The aim of the study was to test whether cataloging public T cell receptors could identify signatures of past pathogen exposure. The study combined high-throughput TCR immunosequencing, statistical association of individual TCRs with disease status, and machine learning to predict cytomegalovirus infection status. A separate validation cohort of roughly 130 different subjects was used in addition to the 666-subject first cohort.

A word on this clone: Its antigen has not been determined. Base qualities are not provided; no much larger clone lies one nucleotide away.

Overall study outcomes, separate from this receptor: In both the original and validation cohorts, the classifier was reported to diagnose cytomegalovirus status with high specificity and sensitivity. Three of the identified cytomegalovirus-associated TCR beta chains were confirmed in vitro to be specific for cytomegalovirus antigens. A later analysis had no HLA typing for the validation cohort, so co-occurrence there was scored across all 110 or so repertoires. The authors suggested that the approach could potentially be generalized to other disease states and immunological phenotypes. A total of 164 TCR beta chains were listed by the study as associated with cytomegalovirus. In a later analysis, TCRs clustered in the first cohort were found to also tend to co-occur in the roughly 130 validation repertoires, with 85% to 95% of cluster scores above 0. Across donors, most TCR sequences were observed very rarely, whereas some public TCRs were present in many individuals.

Libraries were constructed by the immunoSEQ multiplex PCR assay. On the study's bioinformatics: To diagnose cytomegalovirus status from the catalog of TCR beta chain sequences, a statistical classification framework was built. TCRdb retrieved this table from immuneACCESS and kept in-frame rearrangements only. Not all clones are present; in checked studies, unresolved V genes account for under half, and no reason is known for the remainder. V and J calls and clone size are given by that table; D and trimming were obtained from the DNA. The sample contains 120,000 or so clones, nearly 90% of them found a single time. The ten most abundant clones make up about 1% of the sample. V gives up 2 bases and J gives up 0 bases, and the segment between their germline ends measures 6 bases. CDR1 and CDR2 (MNHEY, SVGAGI) derive from the germline V gene. Spanning cysteine to phenylalanine, the CDR3 consists of 14 amino acids. The kept DNA is CDR3 alone, 42 bases in frame from the first base.

The donors were included in the validation cohort of over a hundred subjects, a group kept apart from the approximately 690-subject first cohort. The specimen was PBMCs. The origin of this receptor is a woman aged 18-29 years in good health and CMV-seronegative. In this chain, TRBV6-5 is recombined with TRBJ2-3; the D region possibly corresponds to TRBD2 (5 bases align). The CDR3 loop reads CASSYGLSTDTQYF. The DNA sequence follows: TGTGCCAGCAGTTACGGACTCAGCACAGATACGCAGTATTTT.